This TCR beta chain was sequenced in a study of T cells expressing NK-cell markers. Across the study: Each TCR beta repertoire originated in sorted T cells that were CD3+CD56+NKG2C+, CD3+CD56+NKG2C- or CD3+CD56-NKG2C+. HCMV seropositivity marked most of the eight sequenced donors; one was seronegative. Points from the study as a whole: In a handful of donors, these clonotypes also led the CD3+CD56-NKG2C+ fraction.

Germline CDR1 is PRHDT and CDR2 is FYEKMQ (reference sequence). The CDR3 has 17 amino acids. TCRdb reprocessed the 5' RACE reads and keeps a single row for each CDR3 protein, giving no DNA. This sample's clone table lists 140,000 to 150,000 distinct CDR3 sequences. As for this clonotype: As yet, its antigen is unknown.

Sequencing was performed on blood T cells: a sorted CD56 or NKG2C T cell subset, CD4+ or CD8+ T cells, or bulk PBMC T cells (not recorded which). This TCR was recovered from a man aged 18 to 29 in good health. The chain joins TRBV13 to TRBJ2-1. The CDR3 sequence: CASSLGLRVAESNEQFF.